This T cell receptor beta chain came from a study of cytomegalovirus exposure and HLA in healthy donors. The wider study: The 120 validation repertoires used the same platform as the roughly 700 first-cohort repertoires (as reported by a later analysis).

Method: immunoSEQ multiplex PCR; TCRdb's copy keeps in-frame clones and lacks some. Of over 110,000 clones in the sample, 70% to 90% were seen once. The study, taken as a whole, reports: Subsequent analysis revealed that first-cohort TCR clusters tended to co-occur in the approximately 120 validation repertoires. Most TCR sequences showed up rarely, but some public TCRs showed up in many donors.

Notes on this clone: The antigen is undetermined.

The CDR3 runs to 15 residues. Trimming left V 5 bases short and J 0 bases short, with 12 bases between. Germline values: CDR1 SGHDT, CDR2 YYEEEE. This rearrangement joins TRBV5-6 to TRBJ2-4, with TRBD1 as a possible D gene (6 bases). This clonotype originated in a woman in her 30s in good health and CMV-seronegative. What was sequenced was PBMCs. CDR3 amino acids: CASRPGHLAKNIQYF. The CDR3 coding sequence is TGTGCCAGCAGGCCGGGACATCTAGCCAAAAACATTCAGTACTTC.